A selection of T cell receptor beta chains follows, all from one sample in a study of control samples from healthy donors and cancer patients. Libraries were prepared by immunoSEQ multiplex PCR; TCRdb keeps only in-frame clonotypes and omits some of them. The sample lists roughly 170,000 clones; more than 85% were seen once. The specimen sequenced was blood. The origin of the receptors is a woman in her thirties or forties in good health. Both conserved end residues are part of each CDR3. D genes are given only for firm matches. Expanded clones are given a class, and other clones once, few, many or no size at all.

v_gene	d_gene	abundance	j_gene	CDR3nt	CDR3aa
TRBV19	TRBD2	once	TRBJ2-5	TGTGCCAGTAGTATCGAAAGCGGGGGGGCCTTTGAGACCCAGTACTTC	CASSIESGGAFETQYF
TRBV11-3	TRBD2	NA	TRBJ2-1	TGTGCCAGCAGCTTAGGAGGCGGGGGTGGTAATGAGCAGTTCTTC	CASSLGGGGGNEQFF
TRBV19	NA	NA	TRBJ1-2	TGTGCCAGTAGCCATCCCCGGGGGGGCTATGGCTACACCTTC	CASSHPRGGYGYTF
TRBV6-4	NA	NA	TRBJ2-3	TGTGCCAGCAGTGGTGAGCTGGGGAGAGATACGCAGTATTTT	CASSGELGRDTQYF
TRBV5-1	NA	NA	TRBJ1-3	TGCGCCAGCAGCTTAGGGCTCTCCTCTGGAAACACCATATATTTT	CASSLGLSSGNTIYF
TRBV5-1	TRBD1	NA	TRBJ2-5	TGCGCCAGCAGCTTGGCTCAGGGGGTCCAAGAGACCCAGTACTTC	CASSLAQGVQETQYF
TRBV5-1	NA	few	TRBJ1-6	TGCGCCAGCAGCTTGGATTCGGGGAATTCACCCCTCCACTTT	CASSLDSGNSPLHF
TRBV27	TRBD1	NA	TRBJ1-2	TGTGCCAGCAGTTCTCAGGGGGCGGCCATTGGCTACACCTTC	CASSSQGAAIGYTF
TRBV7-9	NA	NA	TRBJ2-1	TGTGCCAGCAGCTTAGATGGCGGTGGCGATGAGCAGTTCTTC	CASSLDGGGDEQFF
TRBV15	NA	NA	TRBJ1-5	TGTGCCACCAGCCGCCGGAATCAGCCCCAGCATTTT	CATSRRNQPQHF